One sample yielded the 31 T cell receptor beta chains listed below, sequenced in a study of radiation and T cells in renal cell carcinoma. Method: immunoSEQ multiplex PCR; TCRdb's copy keeps in-frame clones and lacks some. This sample yields some 16,000 clones, of which under 70% are seen a single time; about 8.9% belongs to the top ten. Specified treatment: treatment-naive control, cytoreductive nephrectomy. The sample here was tumor tissue, taken from a patient whose treatment was nephrectomy without radiotherapy. The receptors come from a man aged 40-49 years with renal cell carcinoma.

The V gene is TRBV5-4, the J gene TRBJ2-7, with 7 bases matching TRBD1. The CDR3 runs to 18 residues. J lost 3 bases, V lost 4 bases, and 19 bases had no gene match. The germline V gene encodes CDR1 SGHNT and CDR2 YYREEE (reference sequence). As DNA, the CDR3 is TGTGCCAGCAGCGCCTACATTCCGGGGACAGTGAGAGTCTACGAGCAGTACTTC. Amino acids: CASSAYIPGTVRVYEQYF.

This clone has only a few counts. The chain links TRBV18 to TRBJ1-1; tentatively, D is TRBD1 (6 bases). V was pared by 4 bases and J by 0 bases, with 9 bases between. The CDR3 has 14 residues. The V gene's germline CDR1 is KGHSH and CDR2 LQKENI. This CDR3 reads CASSLGQMNTEAFF. The CDR3 bases are TGTGCCAGCTCACTCGGACAGATGAACACTGAAGCTTTCTTT.

This sequence joins TRBV21-1 and TRBJ2-3; the D segment call TRBD2 is taken from the table without a DNA check. TRBV21-1 is classified as a pseudogene. This CDR3 is built from 17 residues. Written as DNA, the CDR3 is TGTGCCAGGCGGATCGGGATCCCACCGAGGGGCACAGATACGCAGTATTTT. This gives the protein CARRIGIPPRGTDTQYF.

The chain carries TRBV5-1 and TRBJ2-5; TRBD2 agrees at 12 bases. V trimming: 4 bases; J trimming: 5 bases; junction bases outside the gene matches: 9. Per the germline V gene, CDR1 is SGHRS and CDR2 is YFSETQ. The CDR3 has 16 residues. The CDR3 loop reads CASSRGLAGQGETQYF. CDR3 sequence (DNA): TGCGCCAGCAGCCGGGGACTAGCGGGTCAGGGGGAGACCCAGTACTTC.

V gene TRBV5-4 combines with J gene TRBJ1-6, with a weak D call TRBD1 (6 bases). CDR3 length: 17 residues. The V end lost 4 bases, the J end lost 9 bases, and 23 bases lay between the germline ends. Germline values: CDR1 SGHNT, CDR2 YYREEE (reference sequence). The CDR3 DNA is TGTGCCAGCAGCCCCCGAGACAGGAGCTCTATTACTTCACCCCTCCACTTT. Protein: CASSPRDRSSITSPLHF.

Only one count was recorded for this clone. The genes are TRBV5-1 and TRBJ2-7, with TRBD2 as a possible D gene (6 bases). This CDR3 spans 14 amino acids. Trimming removed 7 bases at V and 5 bases at J, with 19 bases between. Germline CDR1 reads SGHRS; CDR2 reads YFSETQ. DNA of the CDR3: TGCGCCAGCCGTACCCGGACTGGGACTGACGAGCAGTACTTC. Its translation: CASRTRTGTDEQYF.

This rearrangement joins TRBV6-1 to TRBJ2-1; 13 bases fit TRBD2. The CDR3 length is 15 residues. Germline-derived CDR1 and CDR2 are MNHNS and SASEGT. The junction had 0 bases not matched to a gene; V was cut back by 1 base and J by 6 bases. CDR3 DNA: TGTGCCAGCAGTGAAGGGACTAGCGGGGGCAATGAGCAGTTCTTC. It encodes CASSEGTSGGNEQFF.

This chain connects TRBV6-1 to TRBJ1-1; the D gene is possibly TRBD1 (6 bases). This CDR3 comprises 13 residues. Germline V gives CDR1 MNHNS, CDR2 SASEGT. V was shortened by 8 bases and J by 2 bases, with 12 bases between the two germline ends. The CDR3 region is CASLQGPNTEAFF. The CDR3 coding sequence is TGTGCCAGCCTCCAGGGGCCCAACACTGAAGCTTTCTTT.

J is TRBJ2-2 and V is TRBV30; no definite D call. Germline V gives CDR1 GTSNPN, CDR2 SVGIG (reference sequence). The CDR3 runs to 14 residues. Trimming took off 6 bases at V and 2 bases at J, with 13 bases between the two ends. The CDR3 reads CACPRAANTGELFF. CDR3 sequence (DNA): TGTGCCTGCCCACGGGCAGCCAACACCGGGGAGCTGTTTTTT. Supplemented by reference TRBV30 and TRBJ2-2, the full variable domain reads SQTIHQWPATLVQPVGSPLSLECTVEGTSNPNLYWYRQAAGRGLQLLFYSVGIGQISSEVPQNLSASRPQDRQFILSSKKLLLSDSGFYLCACPRAANTGELFFGEGSRLTVL.

The chain combines TRBV7-3 with TRBJ1-1; D is undetermined. There are 13 residues in the CDR3. Trimming removed 0 bases from V and 7 bases from J, with 9 bases in between. From germline, CDR1 is SGHTA and CDR2 FQGTGA. CDR3 sequence reads: CASSLTPDVEAFF. The CDR3 DNA sequence: TGTGCCAGCAGCTTAACACCGGATGTTGAAGCTTTCTTT. Full variable domain (missing parts from reference TRBV7-3 and TRBJ1-1): GAGVSQTPSNKVTEKGKYVELRCDPISGHTALYWYRQSLGQGPEFLIYFQGTGAADDSGLPNDRFFAVRPEGSVSTLKIQRTERGDSAVYLCASSLTPDVEAFFGQGTRLTVV.

This sequence joins TRBV5-4 and TRBJ1-1, with TRBD1 matching over 9 bases. This CDR3 region has 13 residues. The V and J ends lost 1 base and 11 bases, in that order; junction bases with no gene match: 6. Germline loops: CDR1 SGHNT, CDR2 YYREEE (reference sequence). The CDR3, as DNA: TGTGCCAGCAGCTTGACAGGGGGCCTTGGGGCTTTCTTT. Amino acids: CASSLTGGLGAFF.

This clone was recorded once. The chain recombines TRBV5-1 with TRBJ2-1, with D maybe TRBD2 (7 bases). Germline CDR1 is SGHRS and CDR2 is YFSETQ. This CDR3 has 15 amino acids. V was pared by 0 bases and J by 10 bases, with 17 bases between. CDR3 sequence (DNA): TGCGCCAGCAGCTTGGTGGGCGGGGGCCCCGAGGAGCAGTTCTTC. Encoded protein: CASSLVGGGPEEQFF.

V gene TRBV19 combines with J gene TRBJ1-1, with D possibly matching TRBD1 (5 bases). Germline loops: CDR1 LNHDA, CDR2 SQIVND (reference sequence). This CDR3 has 13 residues. The ends were cut back, 6 bases at V and 4 bases at J, with 12 bases in the middle. In nucleotides, the CDR3 is TGTGCCAGTAGCCCAGGGTGGAGCACTGAAGCTTTCTTT. It is translated as CASSPGWSTEAFF.

This clone was seen a handful of times. The rearrangement joins TRBV4-1 to TRBJ2-5, with D possibly TRBD2 on 5 matching bases. CDR3 length: 15 residues. Trimming stripped 2 bases from V and 2 bases from J, with 12 bases between. CDR1 is MGHRA, CDR2 YSYEKL, per germline. CDR3 loop: CASSQSTGLQETQYF. The DNA of the CDR3 is TGCGCCAGCAGCCAATCAACCGGACTTCAAGAGACCCAGTACTTC.

The rearrangement joins TRBV15 to TRBJ1-4; no firm D call. CDR3 length: 17 residues. Germline V gene data show CDR1 as LNHNV and CDR2 as YYDKDF (reference sequence). The V end lost 5 bases, the J end lost 0 bases, and 16 bases lay between the germline ends. This CDR3 is CATSAGQTSPTNEKLFF. As DNA, the CDR3 is TGTGCCACCAGCGCGGGCCAAACATCACCAACTAATGAAAAACTGTTTTTT.

Here the CDR3 DNA reads TGCGCCAGCAGCGGTCAGTACACCGGGGAGCTGTTTTTT. Its protein product is CASSGQYTGELFF. The chain links TRBV5-1 to TRBJ2-2; D is ambiguous. Germline V gives CDR1 SGHRS, CDR2 YFSETQ. There are 13 residues in the CDR3. Trimming cost V 4 bases and J 3 bases, with 7 bases left between them.

This CDR3 is CASSQAGVFDEQYF. Here the CDR3 DNA reads TGCGCCAGCAGCCAAGCGGGGGTTTTCGACGAGCAGTACTTC. V gene TRBV4-1 combines with J gene TRBJ2-7; tentative D call: TRBD2 (6 bases). This CDR3 is 14 amino acids long. In germline, CDR1 is MGHRA, CDR2 YSYEKL. Trimming stripped 1 base from V and 5 bases from J, with 12 bases between.

This chain joins TRBV15 and TRBJ1-1; TRBD1 agrees at 8 bases. The CDR3 runs to 14 residues. V lost 8 bases to trimming and J lost 0 bases; unmatched junction nucleotides: 5. Germline V CDR1 and CDR2: LNHNV, YYDKDF (reference sequence). DNA for the CDR3: TGTGCCACCGTCCGGGACAGGCTGAACACTGAAGCTTTCTTT. Translation gives CATVRDRLNTEAFF.

The gene calls are TRBV6-1 and TRBJ2-2; D gene uncertain. Germline assignment: CDR1 MNHNS and CDR2 SASEGT. V lost 4 bases and J lost 2, with 14 bases in between. This CDR3 contains 16 residues. The CDR3 region is CASSGSPTLNTGELFF. CDR3 nucleotides: TGTGCCAGCAGTGGCAGTCCTACACTAAACACCGGGGAGCTGTTTTTT.

This rearrangement joins TRBV4-2 to TRBJ2-3; 13 bases match TRBD2. The trim removed 5 bases at V and 1 base at J, leaving 3 bases unmatched. The germline V gene encodes CDR1 LGHNA and CDR2 YNFKEQ. The CDR3 totals 16 residues. The CDR3 loop is CASSSGLAGGTDTQYF. CDR3 DNA: TGTGCCAGCAGCTCCGGACTAGCGGGGGGCACAGATACGCAGTATTTT.

The rearrangement uses TRBV7-9 and TRBJ1-2, with TRBD1 as a possible D gene (6 bases). CDR1 is SEHNR and CDR2 is FQNEAQ in the germline V gene (reference sequence). The CDR3 has 13 amino acids. The V gene lost 3 bases and the J gene lost 4 bases, with 9 bases spanning the gap. Written as DNA, the CDR3 is TGTGCCAGCAGCTTTGCGGGGGCCTATGGCTACACCTTC. Protein product: CASSFAGAYGYTF.

In nucleotides, the CDR3 is TGTGCCAGCAGCTTAATGGGTAATAGCAATCAGCCCCAGCATTTT. As protein: CASSLMGNSNQPQHF. The chain joins TRBV7-9 to TRBJ1-5; D ambiguous. Trimming removed 2 bases at V and 0 bases at J, with 8 bases between. The germline V gene encodes CDR1 SEHNR and CDR2 FQNEAQ (reference sequence). The CDR3 contains 15 residues. Supplemented by reference TRBV7-9 and TRBJ1-5, the full variable domain reads DTGVSQNPRHKITKRGQNVTFRCDPISEHNRLYWYRQTLGQGPEFLTYFQNEAQLEKSRLLSDRFSAERPKGSFSTLEIQRTEQGDSAMYLCASSLMGNSNQPQHFGDGTRLSIL.

This chain connects TRBV19 to TRBJ2-1, with 10 bases matching TRBD1. Per germline, CDR1 LNHDA and CDR2 SQIVND (reference sequence). The CDR3 loop spans 15 amino acids. J gave up 4 bases and V 7 bases, and 7 bases lay outside the gene matches. CDR3 coding DNA: TGTGCCAGTACCTCGGACAGGGGGATTTACAATGAGCAGTTCTTC. Residues: CASTSDRGIYNEQFF.

This chain connects TRBV4-1 to TRBJ2-5, with D perhaps given as TRBD1 or TRBD2 (5 bases each). The ends were cut back, 0 bases at V and 1 base at J, with 9 bases in the middle. The CDR3 is 15 residues long. CDR1 and CDR2 (germline): MGHRA, YSYEKL. Here the CDR3 DNA reads TGCGCCAGCAGCCAAGAACGGGGCCCCCAAGAGACCCAGTACTTC. Translation gives CASSQERGPQETQYF.

CDR3 region: CASLGIQGYEQYF. As DNA, the CDR3 is TGTGCCAGCCTGGGGATACAGGGGTACGAGCAGTACTTC. V usage is TRBV2 and J usage is TRBJ2-7; 7 nucleotides agree with TRBD1. The CDR3 sequence is 13 residues long. J was trimmed by 4 bases and V by 8 bases; bases with no gene match: 8. The germline V gene encodes CDR1 SNHLY and CDR2 FYNNEI.

This chain joins TRBV29-1 and TRBJ1-1; TRBD1 matches 8 bases. The CDR3 is 12 residues long. Trimming removed 1 base from V and 9 bases from J; junction bases left unmatched: 4. Germline CDR1 reads SQVTM; CDR2 reads ANQGSEA. DNA for the CDR3: TGCAGCGTTGAAGGGCAGGGGGCTCAAGCTTTCTTT. Encoded protein: CSVEGQGAQAFF. The variable domain in full, completed from reference TRBV29-1 and TRBJ1-1, reads SAVISQKPSRDICQRGTSLTIQCQVDSQVTMMFWYRQQPGQSLTLIATANQGSEATYESGFVIDKFPISRPNLTFSTLTVSNMSPEDSSIYLCSVEGQGAQAFFGQGTRLTVV.

This clone was seen only once. This chain connects TRBV6-1 to TRBJ2-7; 10 bases agree with TRBD2. Trimming took 5 bases from V and 2 from J; bases not matched to a gene: 3. The CDR3 contains 14 residues. Per germline, CDR1 MNHNS and CDR2 SASEGT. The CDR3 nucleotides read TGTGCCAGCAGTAGAAGCGGGGGGGCCTACGAGCAGTACTTC. It specifies CASSRSGGAYEQYF.

This sequence joins TRBV15 and TRBJ2-3; TRBD1 agrees at 11 bases. This CDR3 is 16 amino acids long. Germline CDR1 reads LNHNV; CDR2 reads YYDKDF (reference sequence). The junction had 2 bases not matched to a gene; V was cut back by 3 bases and J by 0 bases. CDR3 region: CATSRDRGHSTDTQYF. In DNA form, the CDR3 reads TGTGCCACCAGCAGGGACAGGGGGCACAGCACAGATACGCAGTATTTT.

This clone was picked up a small number of times. A much larger clone differs from this one at a single base, so this may be a read error. Distinct nucleotide sequences in the sample also encode this CDR3. CDR3 amino acids: CASSLAGGYTEAFF. The DNA of the CDR3 is TGCGCCAGCAGCTTGGCAGGGGGTTACACTGAAGCTTTCTTT. The chain employs TRBV5-1 and TRBJ1-1, with 7 bases that match TRBD1. The V segment lost 0 bases and the J segment 3 bases; nucleotides outside the gene matches: 2. CDR3 length: 14 amino acids. From germline, CDR1 is SGHRS and CDR2 YFSETQ.

The V gene is TRBV12-5, the J gene TRBJ2-2; no clear D gene. The CDR3 extends over 14 amino acids. CDR1 is LGHNT, CDR2 FRNRAP, per germline. V was clipped by 6 bases and J by 4 bases, with 12 bases between them. The CDR3 spells CASGPRPFTGELFF. DNA of the CDR3: TGTGCTAGTGGCCCCCGACCCTTCACCGGGGAGCTGTTTTTT.

This clone was found once. V usage is TRBV7-8 and J usage is TRBJ2-7; D perhaps matches TRBD1 (5 bases). The CDR3 totals 15 residues. V lost 4 bases and J 2 bases, leaving 15 bases between the germline ends. CDR1 and CDR2 from the germline V gene are SGHVS and FQNEAQ. CDR3 sequence: CASSSSLDSPYEQYF. As DNA, the CDR3 is TGTGCCAGCAGCTCCTCACTCGACAGCCCCTACGAGCAGTACTTC.